This TCR beta chain is from a study of graft-versus-host responses after intestinal transplantation. General study results and limits: Association was observed between peak circulating GvH clone levels and early post-transplant HvG declines. GvH clones were found in recipient marrow; some appeared first in ileum or blood.

Method: immunoSEQ multiplex PCR; TCRdb's copy keeps in-frame clones and lacks some. The sample lists some 150,000 clones; around nine tenths were seen once. CDR3 length: 14 amino acids. The V gene's germline CDR1 is SGHKS and CDR2 YYEKEE (reference sequence). With 2 bases clipped from V and 2 bases from J, the junction kept 4 bases outside the gene matches. A note on this clone: Its antigen is as yet unknown.

Specimen: unstimulated CD4+ T cells sorted from spleen or lymph node cells, collected before intestinal transplant. This clonotype was sampled from a human donor who received an intestinal transplant. The chain uses TRBV5-5 and TRBJ2-7; 7 nucleotides match TRBD1. CDR3 sequence (DNA): TGTGCCAGCAGCTTACAGGGGCCAGCCTACGAGCAGTACTTC. Translating gives CASSLQGPAYEQYF.